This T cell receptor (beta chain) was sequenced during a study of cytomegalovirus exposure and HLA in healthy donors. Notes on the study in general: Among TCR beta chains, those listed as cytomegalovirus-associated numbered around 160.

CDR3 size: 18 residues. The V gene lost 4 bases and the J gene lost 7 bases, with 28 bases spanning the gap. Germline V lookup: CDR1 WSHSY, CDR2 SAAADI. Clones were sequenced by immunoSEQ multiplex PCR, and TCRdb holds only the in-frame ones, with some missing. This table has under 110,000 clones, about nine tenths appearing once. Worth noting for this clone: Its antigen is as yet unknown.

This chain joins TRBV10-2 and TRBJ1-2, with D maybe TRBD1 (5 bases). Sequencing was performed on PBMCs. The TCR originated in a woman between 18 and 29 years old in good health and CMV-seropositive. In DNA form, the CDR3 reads TGCGCCAGCAGTGGCGGAACCGATGGTACAGGAATTGTAAGTGGCTACACCTTC. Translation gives CASSGGTDGTGIVSGYTF.